This entry is about one TCR beta chain. Its antigen is undetermined. Assay used: immunoSEQ multiplex PCR; TCRdb lists only in-frame clones, some missing. The repertoire holds 35,000 or so clones, with 60% to 80% as singletons. This entry belongs to a study of PD-1 blockade in classical Hodgkin lymphoma. Broader study findings: Repertoire differences have undefined causes, possibly disease activity or prior therapy.

Germline loops: CDR1 SGHRS, CDR2 YFSETQ. CDR3 length: 15 amino acids. V was clipped by 4 bases and J by 0 bases, with 13 bases between them. In every patient, relapse followed autologous stem cell transplantation, while exposure to brentuximab vedotin differed. This specimen was peripheral blood mononuclear cells (PBMCs), taken before the second cycle of nivolumab. V is TRBV5-1 and J is TRBJ1-2; possible D gene TRBD1, 5 bases. The receptor's source is a human donor with classical Hodgkin lymphoma. CDR3 sequence (DNA): TGCGCCAGCAGCCCCGGGGCCTCAGCTAACTATGGCTACACCTTC. It specifies CASSPGASANYGYTF.